Below, one TCR beta chain is given with its context. The antigen remains unidentified. The sample originates from a study of breast tumors, draining lymph nodes, adjacent tissues. Regarding the study as a whole: Tumors had less TCR diversity than lymph nodes, more than nontumor tissue. Most tumor T cells seemingly derive from lymph node, then expand in tumor. Luminal-like breast cancer showed significantly higher tumor–nontumor repertoire similarity than basal-like.

The lymph nodes were axillary draining lymph nodes from breast cancer patients. CDR1 LNHDA and CDR2 SQIVND come from the germline V gene (reference sequence). The CDR3 is 14 residues long. Trimming pared 6 bases from V and 5 bases from J, leaving 14 bases between. MiXCR was run by TCRdb on the multiplex PCR reads, yielding one entry per CDR3 protein. The sample contains about 180,000 distinct CDR3 sequences, 25% to 40% of which appear only once. This clonotype was sampled from a female donor with breast cancer. Some clones in this sample may be carry-over from other donors' samples. The sequenced sample was axillary lymph node tissue. The chain recombines TRBV19 with TRBJ1-5; tentatively, D is TRBD1 (6 bases). Here the CDR3 reads CASSPQGGDQPQHF. The CDR3 region has the DNA TGTGCCAGTAGCCCACAGGGTGGCGATCAGCCCCAGCATTTT.